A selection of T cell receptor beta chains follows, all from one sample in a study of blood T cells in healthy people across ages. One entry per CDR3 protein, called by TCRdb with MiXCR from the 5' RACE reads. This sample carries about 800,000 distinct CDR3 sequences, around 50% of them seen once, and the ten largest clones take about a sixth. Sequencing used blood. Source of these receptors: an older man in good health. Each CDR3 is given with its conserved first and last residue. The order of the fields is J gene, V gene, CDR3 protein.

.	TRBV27	CASSLSPDRVGEQYF
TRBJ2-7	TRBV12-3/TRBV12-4	CASSLGHLYEQYF
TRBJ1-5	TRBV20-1	CSAMAGAYQPQHF
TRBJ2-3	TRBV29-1	CSVDSGTDTQYF
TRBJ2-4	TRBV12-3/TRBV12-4	CASSQPRQGAKNIQYF
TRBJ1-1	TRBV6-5	CASSYPGFEAFF
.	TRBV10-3	CAIKDAQETQYF
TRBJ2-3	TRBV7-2	CASSSWTTDTQYF
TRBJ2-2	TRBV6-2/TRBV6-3	CASRKAGAGELFF
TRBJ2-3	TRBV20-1	CSASKTGQGGTDTQYF
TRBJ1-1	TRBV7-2	CASSPRQGMNTEAFF
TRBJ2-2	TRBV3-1	CASSLRGSGITGELFF
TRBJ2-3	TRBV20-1	CSASPRTGGITDTQYF
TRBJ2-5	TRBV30	CAWSVPRHDLQETQYF
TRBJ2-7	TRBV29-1	CSVRRRQQGDYEQYF
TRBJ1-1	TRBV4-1	CASSQDSGAGQGTEAFF
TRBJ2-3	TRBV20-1	CSAVRSSGGTDTQYF